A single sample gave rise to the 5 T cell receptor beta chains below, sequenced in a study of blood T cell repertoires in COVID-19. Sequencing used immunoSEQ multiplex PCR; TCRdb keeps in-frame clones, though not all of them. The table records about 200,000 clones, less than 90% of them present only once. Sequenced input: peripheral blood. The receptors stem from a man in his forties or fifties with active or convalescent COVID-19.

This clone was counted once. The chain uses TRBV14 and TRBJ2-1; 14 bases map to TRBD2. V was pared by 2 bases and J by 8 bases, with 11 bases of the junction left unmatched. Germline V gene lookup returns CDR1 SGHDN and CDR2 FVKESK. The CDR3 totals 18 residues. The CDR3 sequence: CASSQPRLAGGPGDEQFF. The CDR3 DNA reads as TGTGCCAGCAGCCAACCCCGACTAGCGGGGGGGCCGGGGGATGAGCAGTTCTTC.

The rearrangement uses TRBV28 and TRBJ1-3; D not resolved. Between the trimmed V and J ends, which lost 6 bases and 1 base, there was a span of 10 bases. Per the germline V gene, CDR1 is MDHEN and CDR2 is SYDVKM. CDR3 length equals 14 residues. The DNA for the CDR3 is TGTGCCAGCAGCATGGGAGGTTCTGGAAACACCATATATTTT. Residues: CASSMGGSGNTIYF.

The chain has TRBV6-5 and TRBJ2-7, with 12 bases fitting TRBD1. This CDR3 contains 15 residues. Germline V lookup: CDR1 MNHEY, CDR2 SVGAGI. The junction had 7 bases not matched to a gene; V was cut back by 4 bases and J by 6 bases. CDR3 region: CASSWWDRGPGEQYF. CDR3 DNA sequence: TGTGCCAGCAGTTGGTGGGACAGGGGGCCTGGCGAGCAGTACTTC.

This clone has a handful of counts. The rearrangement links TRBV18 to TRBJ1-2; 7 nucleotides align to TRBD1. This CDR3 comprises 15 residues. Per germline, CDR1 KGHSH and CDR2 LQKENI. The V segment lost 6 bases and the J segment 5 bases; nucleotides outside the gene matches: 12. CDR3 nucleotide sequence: TGTGCCAGCTCTTCGGGAAGGACAGGTGATTATGGCTACACCTTC. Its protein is CASSSGRTGDYGYTF. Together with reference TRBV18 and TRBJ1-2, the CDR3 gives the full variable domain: NAGVMQNPRHLVRRRGQEARLRCSPMKGHSHVYWYRQLPEEGLKFMVYLQKENIIDESGMPKERFSAEFPKEGPSILRIQQVVRGDSAAYFCASSSGRTGDYGYTFGSGTRLTVV.

Here the CDR3 reads CATSDTEQPQHF. The CDR3 DNA reads as TGTGCCACCAGTGACACAGAACAGCCCCAGCATTTT. J is TRBJ1-5 and V is TRBV24-1, with D hard to call. The germline V gene has CDR1 KGHDR and CDR2 SFDVKD. Trimming pared 4 bases from V and 7 bases from J, leaving 7 bases between. The CDR3 has 12 amino acids.